By sample share, the clone carrying this T cell receptor (beta chain) is large. The source of the sample is a study of tumor-infiltrating lymphocytes in localized non-small cell lung cancer. Assay: immunoSEQ multiplex PCR; the TCRdb copy retains only in-frame clones and omits some. The profile covers about 9,300 clones, with approximately 71% appearing a single time and under 7% taken by the ten largest. Sequenced material: uninvolved lung tissue not adjacent to the tumor. This TCR was sampled from a human donor with non-small cell lung cancer.

The CDR3 protein is CASSIDRLAVQETQYF. Written as DNA, the CDR3 is TGTGCCAGTAGTATAGATCGACTAGCGGTTCAAGAGACCCAGTACTTC. V is TRBV19 and J is TRBJ2-5, with TRBD2 identical over 9 bases. Trimming took 0 bases from V and 2 from J; bases not matched to a gene: 4. The germline CDR1 and CDR2 sequences are LNHDA and SQIVND (reference sequence). This CDR3 is 16 amino acids long.